These 5 T cell receptor beta chains came from one sample sequenced in a study of cytomegalovirus exposure and HLA in healthy donors. The PCR had 60 Vbeta and 13 Jbeta primers. Profiling relied on immunoSEQ multiplex PCR, and the TCRdb table lists in-frame clones only, not all of them. Among roughly 100,000 clones listed, 76% were seen once. The specimen sequenced was PBMCs. The receptors derive from a woman aged 18 to 35 in good health and CMV-seropositive.

This chain connects TRBV29-1 to TRBJ2-1, with 10 bases fitting TRBD2. Germline CDR1 reads SQVTM; CDR2 reads ANQGSEA. The CDR3 runs to 20 residues. V shed 1 base, J shed 3 bases, and the junction held 18 bases outside the gene matches. The CDR3: CSVEGVRASGSPVHYNEQFF. As DNA, the CDR3 is TGCAGCGTTGAAGGGGTTAGGGCTAGCGGGAGTCCCGTACACTACAATGAGCAGTTCTTC.

This sequence joins TRBV10-3 and TRBJ2-3; 8 bases match TRBD1. The CDR3 consists of 16 residues. V was clipped by 0 bases and J by 2 bases; unmatched bases: 4. Germline V CDR1 and CDR2: ENHRY, SYGVKD. The CDR3 bases are TGTGCCATCAGTGAGTCCGGGACAGGCCCCACAGATACGCAGTATTTT. Amino acid sequence: CAISESGTGPTDTQYF.

The V call is TRBV19, the J call TRBJ2-7, with D possibly matching TRBD1 (6 bases). Trimming left V 5 bases short and J 0 bases short, with 11 bases between. CDR3 length: 14 amino acids. Looked up from germline, CDR1 is LNHDA and CDR2 is SQIVND (reference sequence). Here the CDR3 DNA reads TGTGCCAGTAGTCCCCGGGACACCTCCTACGAGCAGTACTTC. Translating gives CASSPRDTSYEQYF.

Turning to this clone: Other DNA sequences from this sample encode an identical CDR3 as well. The rearrangement links TRBV6-5 to TRBJ2-7, with 12 nucleotides matching TRBD1. CDR3 length equals 15 residues. Trimming took 2 bases from V and 2 from J; bases not matched to a gene: 1. Germline V CDR1 and CDR2: MNHEY, SVGAGI. CDR3 protein: CASSYRDRGPYEQYF. The CDR3 DNA reads TGTGCCAGCAGTTACAGGGACAGGGGGCCCTACGAGCAGTACTTC.

The rearrangement links TRBV11-3 to TRBJ1-1; the D gene is possibly TRBD1 (5 bases). This CDR3 spans 14 amino acids. The germline gives CDR1 SGHNT, CDR2 YENEEA. Trimming pared 4 bases from V and 5 bases from J, leaving 14 bases between. CDR3 loop: CASSSDPPGTEAFF. The CDR3, as DNA: TGTGCCAGCAGCTCGGACCCTCCAGGGACTGAAGCTTTCTTT.